These 9 T cell receptor beta chains were all obtained from the same sample, sequenced in a study of long-term antiretroviral therapy in people with HIV. At survey level, the immunoSEQ assay was run in its v3.0 version. The method was immunoSEQ multiplex PCR; TCRdb's version includes in-frame clones alone and lacks a portion of them. The sample consists of about 25,000 clones, 80% to 90% of them appearing once. Sequenced material: unsorted PBMCs, taken 1.2 years after starting antiretroviral therapy. The receptors derive from a man aged 50-59 years with HIV.

This clone was detected only a few times. The J gene is TRBJ1-2, the V gene TRBV29-1; D remains unclear. V lost 3 bases and J lost 7, with 6 bases in between. Germline assignment: CDR1 SQVTM and CDR2 ANQGSEA. The CDR3 contains 10 residues. CDR3 bases: TGCAGCGTTGAGTACGGTGGCTACACCTTC. This codes for CSVEYGGYTF.

V gene TRBV9 combines with J gene TRBJ1-1; 7 nucleotides line up with TRBD1. CDR3 length equals 15 residues. Germline CDR1 is SGDLS and CDR2 is YYNGEE. V shed 4 bases, J shed 0 bases, and the junction held 6 bases outside the gene matches. CDR3 protein: CASSQGGQMNTEAFF. CDR3 coding DNA: TGTGCCAGCAGCCAAGGGGGACAGATGAACACTGAAGCTTTCTTT. The full variable domain, rest sourced from reference TRBV9 and TRBJ1-1, is DSGVTQTPKHLITATGQRVTLRCSPRSGDLSVYWYQQSLDQGLQFLIQYYNGEERAKGNILERFSAQQFPDLHSELNLSSLELGDSALYFCASSQGGQMNTEAFFGQGTRLTVV.

The chain links TRBV19 to TRBJ1-2; 7 bases line up with TRBD1. CDR3 length: 16 amino acids. The J segment lost 5 bases and the V segment lost 3 bases, leaving 12 bases of the junction unmatched. Germline V CDR1 and CDR2: LNHDA, SQIVND (reference sequence). The CDR3 DNA sequence: TGTGCCAGTAGTATGGGACCCCGGGGACAGCGATATGGCTACACCTTC. Translated: CASSMGPRGQRYGYTF.

This clone appeared a few times. This chain uses TRBV5-4 with TRBJ2-1; no firm D call. V was clipped by 2 bases and J by 11 bases, with 8 bases between them. There are 11 residues in the CDR3. The germline gives CDR1 SGHNT, CDR2 YYREEE (reference sequence). The CDR3 sequence: CASSLRGKQFF. CDR3 bases: TGTGCCAGCAGCTTACGCGGAAAGCAGTTCTTC.

The DNA for the CDR3 is TGTGCCAGCAGCGCCCCTGATACGAGTTTTTCACCCCTCCACTTT. Encoded protein: CASSAPDTSFSPLHF. The rearrangement links TRBV7-8 to TRBJ1-6, with D unclear. CDR3 length: 15 residues. With 5 bases removed from V and 9 bases from J, the gap between germline ends came to 17 bases. From germline, CDR1 is SGHVS and CDR2 FQNEAQ.

The V call is TRBV6-6, the J call TRBJ2-1, with TRBD2 matching over 10 bases. CDR1 is MNHNY, CDR2 SVGAGI, per germline (reference sequence). With V trimmed by 4 bases and J by 7 bases, 1 base remained unmatched. This CDR3 is built from 13 residues. The CDR3 sequence: CASSFSGGNEQFF. In DNA form, the CDR3 reads TGTGCCAGCAGTTTTAGCGGGGGGAATGAGCAGTTCTTC.

The chain links TRBV9 to TRBJ2-2, with D possibly matching TRBD1 (7 bases). This CDR3 has 17 amino acids. The germline gives CDR1 SGDLS, CDR2 YYNGEE. The V and J ends lost 3 bases and 2 bases respectively, with 17 bases between them. This chain's CDR3 is CASSGLGGGPNTGELFF. CDR3 nucleotides: TGTGCCAGCAGCGGTCTCGGAGGGGGCCCTAACACCGGGGAGCTGTTTTTT.

The chain has TRBV5-8 and TRBJ2-7, with 7 bases identical to TRBD1. The germline V gene has CDR1 SGHTS and CDR2 YDEGEE. J gave up 0 bases and V 7 bases, and 7 bases lay outside the gene matches. This CDR3 has 14 residues. For the CDR3, the DNA is TGTGCCAGCGCCCCGACAGGGACCTCCTACGAGCAGTACTTC. It specifies CASAPTGTSYEQYF.

This rearrangement joins TRBV30 to TRBJ1-5; D is ambiguous. This CDR3 has 13 residues. V gave up 2 bases and J gave up 7 bases, with 12 bases separating them. Germline values: CDR1 GTSNPN, CDR2 SVGIG (reference sequence). The CDR3 region has the DNA TGTGCCTGGAGTTTCGCAGGCGCGCAGCCCCAGCATTTT. As protein: CAWSFAGAQPQHF. Together with reference TRBV30 and TRBJ1-5, the CDR3 gives the full variable domain: SQTIHQWPATLVQPVGSPLSLECTVEGTSNPNLYWYRQAAGRGLQLLFYSVGIGQISSEVPQNLSASRPQDRQFILSSKKLLLSDSGFYLCAWSFAGAQPQHFGDGTRLSIL.